The present T cell receptor (beta chain) was sequenced within a study of CD8+ T cells in alopecia areata. This clone was seen a few times. Its antigen is unidentified. cDNA serving as the sequencing template came from extracted, reverse transcribed RNA. Using immunoSEQ multiplex PCR, the repertoire was profiled, and TCRdb retains in-frame clones only, with some absent. Counted here are roughly 200,000 clones, roughly three fifths occurring once; the ten biggest clones make up 4.5% to 6%. Study results and caveats: In patients, TCRs were shared less clearly than in mice, and HLA may possibly be involved. Affected scalp, especially in alopecia totalis/universalis, had a higher clonality than normal scalp did.

The ends lost 1 base at V and 6 bases at J; junction bases unmatched: 10. The CDR3 runs to 16 residues. Germline V gives CDR1 SEHNR, CDR2 FQNEAQ (reference sequence). PBMCs served as the source from which CD4+ and CD8+ T cells were sorted. The clonotype originates from a human donor in good health. The chain has TRBV7-9 and TRBJ1-1; TRBD1 agrees at 8 bases. Sequencing was performed on CD8+ T cells sorted from blood. CDR3 protein: CASSLGQGTSGAEAFF. The CDR3 coding sequence is TGTGCCAGCAGCTTAGGACAGGGGACTTCGGGCGCTGAAGCTTTCTTT.